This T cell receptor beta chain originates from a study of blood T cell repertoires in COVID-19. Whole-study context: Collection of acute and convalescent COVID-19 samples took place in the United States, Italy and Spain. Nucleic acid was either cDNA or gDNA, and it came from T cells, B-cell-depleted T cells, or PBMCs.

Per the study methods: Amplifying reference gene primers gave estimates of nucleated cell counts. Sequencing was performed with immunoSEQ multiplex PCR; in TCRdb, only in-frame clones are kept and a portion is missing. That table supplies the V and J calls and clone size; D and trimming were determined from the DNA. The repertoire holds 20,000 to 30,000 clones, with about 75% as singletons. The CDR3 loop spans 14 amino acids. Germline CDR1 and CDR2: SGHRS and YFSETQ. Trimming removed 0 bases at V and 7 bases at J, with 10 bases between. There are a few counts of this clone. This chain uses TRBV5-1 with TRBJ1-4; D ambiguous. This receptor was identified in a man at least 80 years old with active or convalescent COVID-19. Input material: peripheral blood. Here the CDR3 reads CASSLERASEKLFF. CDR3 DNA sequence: TGCGCCAGCAGCTTGGAGAGGGCGAGTGAAAAACTGTTTTTT.